A selection of T cell receptor beta chains follows, all from one sample in a study of shared T cell receptors in the human thymus. Data came from immunoSEQ multiplex PCR; TCRdb stores just in-frame clones and leaves some out. This sample carries more than 550,000 clones, 70% to 90% of them seen once, and the ten largest clones take 0.008% to 0.011%. The same data also contributed to another study, on human thymus T cells.

The specimen was thymocytes. These TCRs come from a girl less than two years old with a congenital heart defect. CDR3s include the opening cysteine and the closing phenylalanine or tryptophan. D genes are given only for firm matches. Clone size is not always given. Where it is, it says once, few, many or a class for expanded clones.

j_call clone_size v_call d_call cdr3_nt cdr3_aa
TRBJ1-4 . TRBV4-3 . TGCGCCAGCAGCCAAGACTCGATGAGGAAGACTAATGAAAAACTGTTTTTT CASSQDSMRKTNEKLFF
TRBJ2-5 . TRBV5-8 . TGTGCCAGCAGCTGGGGGCGCCGGGAGACCCAGTACTTC CASSWGRRETQYF
TRBJ1-1 . TRBV7-3 . TGTGCCAGCAGCTCCCCCCGCCGGGACACCCTGAACACTGAAGCTTTCTTT CASSSPRRDTLNTEAFF
TRBJ1-3 . TRBV2 . TGTGCCAGCAGTGAAGCGCGGGGGGTCTCTGGAAACACCATATATTTT CASSEARGVSGNTIYF
TRBJ1-1 . TRBV5-1 . TGCGCCAGCAGCTTGAGGCCCCGGAGGGCCACTGAAGCTTTCTTT CASSLRPRRATEAFF
TRBJ1-5 once TRBV28 . TGTGCCAGCAGTTTACTACCAGGGTACAGCAATCAGCCCCAGCATTTT CASSLLPGYSNQPQHF
TRBJ1-6 . TRBV11-2 TRBD1 TGTGCCAGCAGCTCACAGGGGGCGAGAGGAGATTCACCCCTCCACTTT CASSSQGARGDSPLHF
TRBJ2-7 . TRBV4-1 TRBD2 TGCGCCAGCAGCCAAGATGGGACTATAGTCTCCTACGAGCAGTACTTC CASSQDGTIVSYEQYF
TRBJ2-7 . TRBV10-3 TRBD2 TGTGCCATCGGTAGCCCGGGGGGTCTCCCCTACGAGCAGTACTTC CAIGSPGGLPYEQYF
TRBJ1-5 once TRBV6-1 . TGTGCCAGCAGTGTGGGGGGGAGGAATCAGCCCCAGCATTTT CASSVGGRNQPQHF
TRBJ2-7 . TRBV5-6 . TGTGCCAGCAGCTTGTTCGGCAGGGTATCCTACGAGCAGTACTTC CASSLFGRVSYEQYF
TRBJ2-1 . TRBV5-1 TRBD1 TGCGCCAGCAGCTTGGCCCCAGGACAGGGGAAACCTCGTAGCTTGGATGAGCAGTTCTTC CASSLAPGQGKPRSLDEQFF
TRBJ2-3 . TRBV27 TRBD2 TGTGCCAGCAGTGCCGGGACTAGCGGGGGGGCAGATACGCAGTATTTT CASSAGTSGGADTQYF
TRBJ1-1 . TRBV7-2 . TGTGCCAGCACCAACCGGGACACCGGTCCTGAAGCTTTCTTT CASTNRDTGPEAFF
TRBJ1-4 . TRBV25-1 . TGTGCCAGCAGTGAGAAAACAGAAGAAATCAATGAAAAACTGTTTTTT CASSEKTEEINEKLFF
TRBJ1-1 few TRBV28 . TGTGCCAGCAGTTCCAGAAGTCGACAGGCCCTAAACACTGAAGCTTTCTTT CASSSRSRQALNTEAFF
TRBJ1-1 . TRBV6-1 TRBD1 TGTGCCAGCAGAGGACAGGGGGCCGAGGGCACTGAAGCTTTCTTT CASRGQGAEGTEAFF
TRBJ1-5 . TRBV6-1 . TGTGCCAGCAGTGAAAAGCACTTTTTTCAGCCCCAGCATTTT CASSEKHFFQPQHF
TRBJ2-3 . TRBV6-4 TRBD2 TGTGCCACAAGGAGAACTAGCGACGGCACAGATACGCAGTATTTT CATRRTSDGTDTQYF
TRBJ2-1 . TRBV4-1 . TGCGCCAGCAGCCACTTATACAATGAGCAGTTCTTC CASSHLYNEQFF
TRBJ2-2 . TRBV6-1 TRBD1 TGTGCCAGCAGTGAACTTCCGGACAGGGGGAGTACCGGGGAGCTGTTTTTT CASSELPDRGSTGELFF
TRBJ1-1 . TRBV5-8 . TGTGCCAGCAGCCCGACCCCCCTAGATGGAGGGGATGGCTCCACTGAAGCTTTCTTT CASSPTPLDGGDGSTEAFF
TRBJ2-1 . TRBV2 . TGTGCCAGCATCCCTCGAGGGGGGGCTCTCAATGAGCAGTTCTTC CASIPRGGALNEQFF
TRBJ2-7 . TRBV5-1 TRBD1 TGCGCCAGCGCGGGACAGGTCTCCTACGAGCAGTACTTC CASAGQVSYEQYF
TRBJ1-1 . TRBV19 TRBD1 TGTGCCAGTAGTATAGAGGGCTCCACAGGGGTAAACCCCATGAACACTGAAGCTTTCTTT CASSIEGSTGVNPMNTEAFF
TRBJ1-5 few TRBV19 . TGTGCCAGTAGTAGACAATATAGCAATCAGCCCCAGCATTTT CASSRQYSNQPQHF
TRBJ2-1 . TRBV11-1 TRBD2 TGTGCCAGCACCCCTTGGCGGGGGAACAATGAGCAGTTCTTC CASTPWRGNNEQFF
TRBJ1-5 once TRBV7-9 TRBD1 TGTGCCAGCAGCTCCAAGAGGGACAGGGACGGTCAGCCCCAGCATTTT CASSSKRDRDGQPQHF